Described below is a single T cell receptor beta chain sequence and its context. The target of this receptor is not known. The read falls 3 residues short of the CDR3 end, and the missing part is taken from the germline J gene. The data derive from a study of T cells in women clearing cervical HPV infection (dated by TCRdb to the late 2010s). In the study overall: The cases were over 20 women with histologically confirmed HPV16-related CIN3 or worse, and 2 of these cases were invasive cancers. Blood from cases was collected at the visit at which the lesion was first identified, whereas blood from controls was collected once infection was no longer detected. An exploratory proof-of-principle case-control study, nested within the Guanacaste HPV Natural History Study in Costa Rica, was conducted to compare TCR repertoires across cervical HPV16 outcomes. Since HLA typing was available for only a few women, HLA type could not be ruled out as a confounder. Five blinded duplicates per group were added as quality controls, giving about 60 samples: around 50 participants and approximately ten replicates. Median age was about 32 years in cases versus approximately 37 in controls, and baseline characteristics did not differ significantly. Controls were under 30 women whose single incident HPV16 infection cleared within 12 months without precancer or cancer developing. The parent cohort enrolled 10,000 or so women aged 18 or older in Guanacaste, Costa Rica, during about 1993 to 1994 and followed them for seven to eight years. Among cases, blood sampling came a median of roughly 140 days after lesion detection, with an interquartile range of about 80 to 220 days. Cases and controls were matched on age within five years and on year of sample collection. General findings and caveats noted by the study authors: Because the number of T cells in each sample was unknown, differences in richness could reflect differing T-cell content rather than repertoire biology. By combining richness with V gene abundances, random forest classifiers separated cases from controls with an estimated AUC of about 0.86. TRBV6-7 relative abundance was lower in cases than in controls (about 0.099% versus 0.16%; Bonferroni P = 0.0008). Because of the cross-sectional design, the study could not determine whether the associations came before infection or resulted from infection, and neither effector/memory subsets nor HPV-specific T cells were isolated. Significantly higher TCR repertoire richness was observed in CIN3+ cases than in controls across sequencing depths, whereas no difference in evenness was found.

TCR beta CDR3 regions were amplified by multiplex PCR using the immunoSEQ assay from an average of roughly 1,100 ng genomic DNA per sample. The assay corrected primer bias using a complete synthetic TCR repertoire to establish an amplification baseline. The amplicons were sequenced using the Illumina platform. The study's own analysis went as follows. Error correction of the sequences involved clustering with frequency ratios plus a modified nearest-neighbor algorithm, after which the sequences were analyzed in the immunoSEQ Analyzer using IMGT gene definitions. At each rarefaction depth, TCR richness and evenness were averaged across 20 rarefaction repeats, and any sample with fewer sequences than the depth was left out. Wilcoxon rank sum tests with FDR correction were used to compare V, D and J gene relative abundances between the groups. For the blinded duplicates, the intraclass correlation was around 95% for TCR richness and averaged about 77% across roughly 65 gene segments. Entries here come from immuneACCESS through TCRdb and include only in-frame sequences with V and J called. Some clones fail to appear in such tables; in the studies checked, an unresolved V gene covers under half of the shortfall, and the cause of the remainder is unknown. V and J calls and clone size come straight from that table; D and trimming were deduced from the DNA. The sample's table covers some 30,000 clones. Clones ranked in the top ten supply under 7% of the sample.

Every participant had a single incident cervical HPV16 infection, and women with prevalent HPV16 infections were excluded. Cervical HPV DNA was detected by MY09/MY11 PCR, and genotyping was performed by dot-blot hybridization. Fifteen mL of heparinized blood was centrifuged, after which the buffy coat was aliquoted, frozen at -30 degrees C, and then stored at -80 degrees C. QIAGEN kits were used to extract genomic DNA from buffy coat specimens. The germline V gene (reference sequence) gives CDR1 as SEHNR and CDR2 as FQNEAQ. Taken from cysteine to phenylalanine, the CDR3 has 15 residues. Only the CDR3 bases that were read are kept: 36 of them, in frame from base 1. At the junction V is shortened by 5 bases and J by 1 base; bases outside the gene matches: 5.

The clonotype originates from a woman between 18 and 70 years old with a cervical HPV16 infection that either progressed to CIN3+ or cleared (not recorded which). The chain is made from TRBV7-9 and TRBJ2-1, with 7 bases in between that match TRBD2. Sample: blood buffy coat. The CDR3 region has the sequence CASSPSGISYNEQFF. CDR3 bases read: TGTGCCAGCAGCCCAAGCGGGATATCCTACAATGAG.